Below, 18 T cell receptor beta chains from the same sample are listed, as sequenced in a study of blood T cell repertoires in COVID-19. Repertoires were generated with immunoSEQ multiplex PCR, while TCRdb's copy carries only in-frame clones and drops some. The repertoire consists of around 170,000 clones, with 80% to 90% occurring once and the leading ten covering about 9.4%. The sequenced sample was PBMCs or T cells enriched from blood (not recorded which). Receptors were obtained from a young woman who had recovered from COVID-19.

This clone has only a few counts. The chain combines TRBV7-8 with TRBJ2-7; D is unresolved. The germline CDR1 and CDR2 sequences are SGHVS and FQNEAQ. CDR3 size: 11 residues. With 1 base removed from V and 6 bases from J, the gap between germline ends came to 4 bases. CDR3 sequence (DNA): TGTGCCAGCAGCTTAGTCTCCGAGCAGTACTTC. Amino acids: CASSLVSEQYF.

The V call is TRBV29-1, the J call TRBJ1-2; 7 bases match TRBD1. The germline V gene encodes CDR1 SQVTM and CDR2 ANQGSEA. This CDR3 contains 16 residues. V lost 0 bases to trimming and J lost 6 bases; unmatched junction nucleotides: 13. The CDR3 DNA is TGCAGCGTTGAAGATTGGGACAGCCCAACGTCTGATGGCTACACCTTC. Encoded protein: CSVEDWDSPTSDGYTF.

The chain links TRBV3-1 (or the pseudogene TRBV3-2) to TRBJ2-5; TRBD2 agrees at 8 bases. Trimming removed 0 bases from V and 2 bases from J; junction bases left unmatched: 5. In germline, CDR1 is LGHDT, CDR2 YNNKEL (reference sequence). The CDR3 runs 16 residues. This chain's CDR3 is CASSQDLAGGQETQYF. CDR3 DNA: TGTGCCAGCAGCCAAGACCTTGCGGGGGGTCAAGAGACCCAGTACTTC.

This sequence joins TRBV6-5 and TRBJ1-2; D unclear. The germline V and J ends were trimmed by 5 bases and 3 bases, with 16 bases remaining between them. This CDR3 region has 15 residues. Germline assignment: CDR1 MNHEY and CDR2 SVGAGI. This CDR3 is CASSPRERSYYGYTF. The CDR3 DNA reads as TGTGCCAGCAGTCCCCGGGAGAGGAGCTACTATGGCTACACCTTC.

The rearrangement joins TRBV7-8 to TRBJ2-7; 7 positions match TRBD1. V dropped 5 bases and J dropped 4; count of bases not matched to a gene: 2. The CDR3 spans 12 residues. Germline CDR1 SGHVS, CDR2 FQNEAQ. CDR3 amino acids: CASSPGQYEQYF. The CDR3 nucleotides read TGTGCCAGCAGCCCGGGACAGTACGAGCAGTACTTC.

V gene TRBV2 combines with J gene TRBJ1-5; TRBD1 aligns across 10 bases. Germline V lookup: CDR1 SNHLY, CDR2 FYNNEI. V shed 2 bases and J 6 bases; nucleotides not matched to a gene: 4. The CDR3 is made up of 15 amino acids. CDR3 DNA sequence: TGTGCCAGCAGTGAAACCGGGACAGGGGTTCAGCCCCAGCATTTT. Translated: CASSETGTGVQPQHF.

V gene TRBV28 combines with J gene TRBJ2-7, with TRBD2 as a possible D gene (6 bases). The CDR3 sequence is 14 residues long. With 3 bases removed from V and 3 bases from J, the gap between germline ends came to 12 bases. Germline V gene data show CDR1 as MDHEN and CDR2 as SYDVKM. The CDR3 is CASSFWGDGYEQYF. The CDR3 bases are TGTGCCAGCAGTTTTTGGGGGGATGGCTACGAGCAGTACTTC.

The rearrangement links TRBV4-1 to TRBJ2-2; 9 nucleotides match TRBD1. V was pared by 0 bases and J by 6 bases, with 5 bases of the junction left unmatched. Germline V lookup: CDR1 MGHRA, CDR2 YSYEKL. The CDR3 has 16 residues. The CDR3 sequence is CASSQEGQGYSGELFF. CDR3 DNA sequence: TGCGCCAGCAGCCAAGAAGGACAGGGGTATTCCGGGGAGCTGTTTTTT.

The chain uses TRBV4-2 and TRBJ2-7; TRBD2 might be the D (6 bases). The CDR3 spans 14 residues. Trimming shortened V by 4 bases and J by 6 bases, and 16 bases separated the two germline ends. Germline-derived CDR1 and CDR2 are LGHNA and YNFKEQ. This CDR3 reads CASSPGTTLAEQYF. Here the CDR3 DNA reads TGTGCCAGCAGCCCCGGGACCACACTAGCCGAGCAGTACTTC.

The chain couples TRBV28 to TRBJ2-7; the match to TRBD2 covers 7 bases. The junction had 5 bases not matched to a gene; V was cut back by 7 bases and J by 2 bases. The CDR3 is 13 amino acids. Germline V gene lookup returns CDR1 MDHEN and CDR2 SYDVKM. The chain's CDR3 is CASKGGVAYEQYF. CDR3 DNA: TGTGCCAGCAAGGGAGGGGTGGCCTACGAGCAGTACTTC. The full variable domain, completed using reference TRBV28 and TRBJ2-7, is DVKVTQSSRYLVKRTGEKVFLECVQDMDHENMFWYRQDPGLGLRLIYFSYDVKMKEKGDIPEGYSVSREKKERFSLILESASTNQTSMYLCASKGGVAYEQYFGPGTRLTVT.

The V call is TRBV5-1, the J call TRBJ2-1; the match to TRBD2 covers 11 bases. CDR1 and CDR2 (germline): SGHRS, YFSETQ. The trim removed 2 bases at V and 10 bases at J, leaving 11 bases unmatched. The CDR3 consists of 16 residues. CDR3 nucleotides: TGCGCCAGCAGCTTAGGGACTAGCGGTGGTAGTGGAGAGCAGTTCTTC. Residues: CASSLGTSGGSGEQFF.

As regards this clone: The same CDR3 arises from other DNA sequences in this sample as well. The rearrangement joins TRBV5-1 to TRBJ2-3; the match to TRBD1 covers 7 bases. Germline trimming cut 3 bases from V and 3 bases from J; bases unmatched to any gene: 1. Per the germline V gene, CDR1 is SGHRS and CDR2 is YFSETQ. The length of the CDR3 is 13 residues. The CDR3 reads CASSSQGTDTQYF. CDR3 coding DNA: TGCGCCAGCAGCTCACAGGGGACAGATACGCAGTATTTT.

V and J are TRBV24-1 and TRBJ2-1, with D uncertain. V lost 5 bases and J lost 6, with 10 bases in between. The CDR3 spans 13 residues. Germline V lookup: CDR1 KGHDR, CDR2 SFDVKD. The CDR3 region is CATSALASNEQFF. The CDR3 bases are TGTGCCACCAGTGCCTTAGCCTCCAATGAGCAGTTCTTC.

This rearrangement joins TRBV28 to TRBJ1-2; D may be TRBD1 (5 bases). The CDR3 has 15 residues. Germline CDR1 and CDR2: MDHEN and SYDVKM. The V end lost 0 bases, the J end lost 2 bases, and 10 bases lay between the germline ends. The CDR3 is CASSLWRGPNYGYTF. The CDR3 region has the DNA TGTGCCAGCAGTTTATGGCGGGGCCCGAACTATGGCTACACCTTC.

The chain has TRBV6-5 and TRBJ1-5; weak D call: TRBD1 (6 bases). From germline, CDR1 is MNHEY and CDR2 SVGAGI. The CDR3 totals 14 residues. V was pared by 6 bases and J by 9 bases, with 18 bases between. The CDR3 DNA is TGTGCCAGCAGCGCCAATCAGGGGTACGGGCCCCAGCATTTT. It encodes CASSANQGYGPQHF.

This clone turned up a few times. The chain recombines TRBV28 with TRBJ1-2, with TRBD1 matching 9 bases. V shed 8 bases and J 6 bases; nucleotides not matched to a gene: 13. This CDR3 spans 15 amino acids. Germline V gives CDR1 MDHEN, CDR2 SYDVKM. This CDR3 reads CASGERTGGANGYTF. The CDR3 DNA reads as TGTGCCAGCGGCGAACGAACAGGGGGCGCGAATGGCTACACCTTC.

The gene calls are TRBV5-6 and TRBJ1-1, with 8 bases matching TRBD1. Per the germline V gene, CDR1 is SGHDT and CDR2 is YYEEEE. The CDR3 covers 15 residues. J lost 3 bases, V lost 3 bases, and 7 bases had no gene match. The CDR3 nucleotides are TGTGCCAGCAGCTCCCAGACAGGGGCTGACACTGAAGCTTTCTTT. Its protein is CASSSQTGADTEAFF.

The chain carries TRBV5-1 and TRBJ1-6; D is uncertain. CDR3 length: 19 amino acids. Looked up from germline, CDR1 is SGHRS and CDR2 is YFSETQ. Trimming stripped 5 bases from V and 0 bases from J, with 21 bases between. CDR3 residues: CASRPEGGSNLSYNSPLHF. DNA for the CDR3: TGCGCCAGCAGGCCCGAGGGAGGGTCGAATCTCTCCTATAATTCACCCCTCCACTTT.